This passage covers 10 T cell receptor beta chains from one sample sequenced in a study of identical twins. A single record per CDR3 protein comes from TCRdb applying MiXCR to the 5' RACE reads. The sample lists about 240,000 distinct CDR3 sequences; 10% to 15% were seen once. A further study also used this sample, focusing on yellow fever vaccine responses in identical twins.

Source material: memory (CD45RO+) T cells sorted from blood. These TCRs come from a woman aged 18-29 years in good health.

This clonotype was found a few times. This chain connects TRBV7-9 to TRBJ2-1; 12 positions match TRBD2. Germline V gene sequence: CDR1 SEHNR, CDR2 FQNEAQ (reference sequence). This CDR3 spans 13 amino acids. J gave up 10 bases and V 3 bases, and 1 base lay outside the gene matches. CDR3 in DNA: TGTGCCAGCAGCTTGGGACTAGCGGGCGAGCAGTTCTTC. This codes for CASSLGLAGEQFF.

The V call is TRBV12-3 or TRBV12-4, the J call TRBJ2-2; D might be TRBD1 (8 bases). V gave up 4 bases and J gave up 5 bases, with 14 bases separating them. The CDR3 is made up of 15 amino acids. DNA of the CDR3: TGTGCCAGCAGTTCAGGACAGGGAGGGACCGGGGAGCTGTTTTTT. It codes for CASSSGQGGTGELFF.

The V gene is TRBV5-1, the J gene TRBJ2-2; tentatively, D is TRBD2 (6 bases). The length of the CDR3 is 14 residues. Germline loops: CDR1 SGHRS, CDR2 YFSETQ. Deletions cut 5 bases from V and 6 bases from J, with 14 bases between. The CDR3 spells CASRPTSVAGELFF. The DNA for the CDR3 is TGCGCCAGCAGACCGACTAGTGTCGCCGGGGAGCTGTTTTTT.

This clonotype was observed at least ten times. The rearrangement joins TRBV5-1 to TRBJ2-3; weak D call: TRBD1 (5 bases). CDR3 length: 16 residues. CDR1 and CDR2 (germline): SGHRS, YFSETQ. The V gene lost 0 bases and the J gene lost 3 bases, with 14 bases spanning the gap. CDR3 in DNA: TGCGCCAGCAGCTTGGGGCCAGGGAAGGGGACAGATACGCAGTATTTT. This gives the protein CASSLGPGKGTDTQYF.

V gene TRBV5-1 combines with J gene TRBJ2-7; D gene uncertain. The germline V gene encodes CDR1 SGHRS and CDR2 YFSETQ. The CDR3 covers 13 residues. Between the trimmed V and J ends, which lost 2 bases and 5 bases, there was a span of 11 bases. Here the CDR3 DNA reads TGCGCCAGCAGCTTAGCAGACCCAAACGAGCAGTACTTC. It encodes CASSLADPNEQYF. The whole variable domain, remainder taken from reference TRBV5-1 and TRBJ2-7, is KAGVTQTPRYLIKTRGQQVTLSCSPISGHRSVSWYQQTPGQGLQFLFEYFSETQRNKGNFPGRFSGRQFSNSRSEMNVSTLELGDSALYLCASSLADPNEQYFGPGTRLTVT.

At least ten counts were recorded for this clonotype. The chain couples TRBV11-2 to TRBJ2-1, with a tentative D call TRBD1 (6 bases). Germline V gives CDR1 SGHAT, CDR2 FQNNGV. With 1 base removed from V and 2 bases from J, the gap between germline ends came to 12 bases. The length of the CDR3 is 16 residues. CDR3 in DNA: TGTGCCAGCAGCTTAGCACAGGGTTTGGCCTACAATGAGCAGTTCTTC. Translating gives CASSLAQGLAYNEQFF.

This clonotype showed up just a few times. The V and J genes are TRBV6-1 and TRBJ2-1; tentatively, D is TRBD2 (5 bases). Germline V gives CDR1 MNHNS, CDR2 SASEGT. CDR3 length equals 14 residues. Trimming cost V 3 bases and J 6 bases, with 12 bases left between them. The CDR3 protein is CASSEGSVVNEQFF. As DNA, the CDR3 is TGTGCCAGCAGTGAGGGTAGCGTAGTCAATGAGCAGTTCTTC.

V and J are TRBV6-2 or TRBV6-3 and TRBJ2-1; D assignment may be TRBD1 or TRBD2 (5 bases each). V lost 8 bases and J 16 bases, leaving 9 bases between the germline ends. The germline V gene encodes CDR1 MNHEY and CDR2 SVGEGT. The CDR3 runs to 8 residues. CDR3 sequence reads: CASGTEFF. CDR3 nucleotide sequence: TGTGCCAGCGGGACCGAATTCTTC.

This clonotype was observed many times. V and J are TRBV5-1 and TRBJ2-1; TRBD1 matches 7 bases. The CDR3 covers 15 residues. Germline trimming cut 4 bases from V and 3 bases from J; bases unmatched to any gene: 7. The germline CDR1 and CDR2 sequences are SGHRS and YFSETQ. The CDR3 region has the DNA TGCGCCAGCAGCGTAACGGGACAGATCTACAATGAGCAGTTCTTC. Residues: CASSVTGQIYNEQFF.

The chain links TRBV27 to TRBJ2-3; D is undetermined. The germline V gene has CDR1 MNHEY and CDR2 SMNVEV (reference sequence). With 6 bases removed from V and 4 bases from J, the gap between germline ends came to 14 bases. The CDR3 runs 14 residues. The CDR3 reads CASRAARAADTQYF. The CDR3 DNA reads TGTGCCAGCAGGGCCGCCCGGGCGGCAGATACGCAGTATTTT.